This T cell receptor beta chain was sequenced in a study of blood T cell repertoires in COVID-19. For the study at large: Acute and convalescent COVID-19 specimens originated in the United States, Italy and Spain. Sample material is recorded as cDNA or gDNA derived from T cells, B-cell-depleted T cells, or PBMCs.

Original processing methods: It was from reference gene primer amplification that nucleated cell counts were estimated. TCRdb keeps only in-frame clones here, not all; method: immunoSEQ multiplex PCR. That table gives V, J and clone size, and the DNA gave D and trimming. The sample records 140,000 or so clones, approximately 87% being singletons. Between the trimmed V and J ends, which lost 5 bases and 3 bases, there was a span of 11 bases. The CDR3 totals 13 residues. Germline loops: CDR1 SGHAT, CDR2 FQNNGV. The TCR was taken from a man aged 50 or older who had recovered from COVID-19. The sequenced material came from peripheral blood. This chain connects TRBV11-2 to TRBJ2-7; D perhaps matches TRBD1 (6 bases). The CDR3 region has the DNA TGTGCCAGCAGCCTTAACAGGGACTACGAGCAGTACTTC. The encoded protein is CASSLNRDYEQYF. The full variable domain, completed using reference TRBV11-2 and TRBJ2-7, is EAGVAQSPRYKIIEKRQSVAFWCNPISGHATLYWYQQILGQGPKLLIQFQNNGVVDDSQLPKDRFSAERLKGVDSTLKIQPAKLEDSAVYLCASSLNRDYEQYFGPGTRLTVT.